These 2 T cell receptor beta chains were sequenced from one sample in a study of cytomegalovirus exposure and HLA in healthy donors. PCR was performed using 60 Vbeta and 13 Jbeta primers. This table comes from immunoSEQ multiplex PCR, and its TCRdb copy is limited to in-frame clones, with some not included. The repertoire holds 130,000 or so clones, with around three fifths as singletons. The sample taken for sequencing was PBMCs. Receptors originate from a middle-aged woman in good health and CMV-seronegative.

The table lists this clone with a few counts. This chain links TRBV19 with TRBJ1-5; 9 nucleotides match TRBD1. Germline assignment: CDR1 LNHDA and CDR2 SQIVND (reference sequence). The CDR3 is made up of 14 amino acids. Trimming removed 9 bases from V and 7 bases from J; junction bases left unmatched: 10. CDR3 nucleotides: TGTGCCAGCAGGGGGACAGGGCCCCGACAGCCCCAGCATTTT. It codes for CASRGTGPRQPQHF. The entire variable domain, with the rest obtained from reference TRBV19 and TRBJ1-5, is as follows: DGGITQSPKYLFRKEGQNVTLSCEQNLNHDAMYWYRQDPGQGLRLIYYSQIVNDFQKGDIAEGYSVSREKKESFPLTVTSAQKNPTAFYLCASRGTGPRQPQHFGDGTRLSIL.

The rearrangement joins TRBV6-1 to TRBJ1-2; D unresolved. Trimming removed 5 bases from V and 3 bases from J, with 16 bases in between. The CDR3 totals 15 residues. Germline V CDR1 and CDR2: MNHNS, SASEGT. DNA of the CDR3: TGTGCCAGCAGTCCTACCCGGATCGGGGACTATGGCTACACCTTC. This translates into CASSPTRIGDYGYTF.